This TCR beta chain is from a study of T-cell reconstitution after alpha-beta-depleted transplantation in children. Unique molecular identifiers were built into the TCRbeta library. TCRdb independently ran MiXCR on the PCR reads; one entry per CDR3 protein. The table lists some 490,000 distinct CDR3 sequences, under 15% of them singletons. This CDR3 has 12 amino acids. Germline assignment: CDR1 ENHRY and CDR2 SYGVKD. Deletions cut 3 bases from V and 1 base from J, with 1 base between. Ten or more counts support this clonotype. This rearrangement joins TRBV10-3 to TRBJ1-3; D not certain. The clonotype was recovered from a human donor who donated a stem cell graft to a child with combined immunodeficiency. Sample: PBMCs from the stem cell graft donor, taken from the stem cell graft. CDR3 bases: TGTGCCATCAGTGAATCTGGAAACACCATATATTTT. Translated: CAISESGNTIYF.